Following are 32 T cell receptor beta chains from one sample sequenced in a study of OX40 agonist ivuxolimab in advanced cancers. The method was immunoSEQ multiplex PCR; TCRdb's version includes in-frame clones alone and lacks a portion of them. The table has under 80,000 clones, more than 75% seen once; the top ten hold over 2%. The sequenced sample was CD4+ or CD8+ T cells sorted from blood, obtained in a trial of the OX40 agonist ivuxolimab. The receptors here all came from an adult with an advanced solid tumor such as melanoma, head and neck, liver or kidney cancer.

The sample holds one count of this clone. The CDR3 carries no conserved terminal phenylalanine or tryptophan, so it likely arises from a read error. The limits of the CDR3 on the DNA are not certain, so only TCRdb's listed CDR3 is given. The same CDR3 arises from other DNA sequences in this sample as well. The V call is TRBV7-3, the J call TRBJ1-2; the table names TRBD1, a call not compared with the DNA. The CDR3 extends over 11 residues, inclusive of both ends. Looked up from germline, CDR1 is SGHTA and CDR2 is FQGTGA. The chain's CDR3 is CASSLSGTDLN.

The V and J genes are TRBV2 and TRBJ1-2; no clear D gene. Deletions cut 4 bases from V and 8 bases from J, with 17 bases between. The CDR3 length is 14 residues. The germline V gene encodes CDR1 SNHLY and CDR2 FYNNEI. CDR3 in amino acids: CASSGIGSIEGYTF. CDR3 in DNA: TGTGCCAGCAGTGGGATAGGGTCCATTGAAGGCTACACCTTC.

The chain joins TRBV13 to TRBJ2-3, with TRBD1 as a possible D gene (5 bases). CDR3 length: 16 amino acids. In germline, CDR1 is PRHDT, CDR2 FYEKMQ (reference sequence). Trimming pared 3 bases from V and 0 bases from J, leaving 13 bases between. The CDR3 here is CASSFSGRKSTDTQYF. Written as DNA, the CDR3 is TGTGCCAGCAGCTTTTCAGGGCGGAAAAGCACAGATACGCAGTATTTT.

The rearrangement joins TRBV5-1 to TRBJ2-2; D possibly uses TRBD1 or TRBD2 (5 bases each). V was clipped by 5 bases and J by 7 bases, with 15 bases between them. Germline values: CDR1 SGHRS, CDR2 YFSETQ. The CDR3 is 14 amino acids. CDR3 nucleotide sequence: TGCGCCAGCAGATCCGGGACCGCCAGCGGGGAGCTGTTTTTT. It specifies CASRSGTASGELFF.

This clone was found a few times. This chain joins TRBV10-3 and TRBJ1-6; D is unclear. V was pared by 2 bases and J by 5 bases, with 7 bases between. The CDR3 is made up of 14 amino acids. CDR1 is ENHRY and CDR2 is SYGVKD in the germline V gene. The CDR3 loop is CAISEAVNNSPLHF. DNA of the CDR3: TGTGCCATCAGTGAGGCAGTTAATAATTCACCCCTCCACTTT.

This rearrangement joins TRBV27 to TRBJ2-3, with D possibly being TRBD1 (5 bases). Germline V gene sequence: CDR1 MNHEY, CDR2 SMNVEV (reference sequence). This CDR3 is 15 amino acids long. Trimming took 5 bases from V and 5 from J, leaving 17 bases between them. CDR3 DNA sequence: TGTGCCAGCAGTGCCGGCCGGTCAGGGAAAGATACGCAGTATTTT. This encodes CASSAGRSGKDTQYF.

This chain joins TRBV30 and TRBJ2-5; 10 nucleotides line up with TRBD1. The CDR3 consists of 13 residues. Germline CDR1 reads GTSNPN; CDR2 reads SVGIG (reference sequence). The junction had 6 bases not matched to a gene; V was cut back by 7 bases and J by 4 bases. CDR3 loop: CAYAGQGIETQYF. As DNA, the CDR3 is TGTGCCTACGCGGGACAGGGGATAGAGACCCAGTACTTC.

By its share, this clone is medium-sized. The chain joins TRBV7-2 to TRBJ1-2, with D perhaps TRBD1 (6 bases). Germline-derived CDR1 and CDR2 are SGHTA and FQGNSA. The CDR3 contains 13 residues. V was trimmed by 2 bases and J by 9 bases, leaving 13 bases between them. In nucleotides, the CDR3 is TGTGCCAGCAGCTTAAGGTTACGGGACAGCTACACCTTC. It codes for CASSLRLRDSYTF.

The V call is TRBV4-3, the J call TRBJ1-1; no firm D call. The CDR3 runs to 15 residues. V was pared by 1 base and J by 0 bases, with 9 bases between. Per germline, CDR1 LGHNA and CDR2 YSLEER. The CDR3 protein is CASSQGWGMNTEAFF. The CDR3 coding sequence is TGCGCCAGCAGCCAAGGGTGGGGTATGAACACTGAAGCTTTCTTT.

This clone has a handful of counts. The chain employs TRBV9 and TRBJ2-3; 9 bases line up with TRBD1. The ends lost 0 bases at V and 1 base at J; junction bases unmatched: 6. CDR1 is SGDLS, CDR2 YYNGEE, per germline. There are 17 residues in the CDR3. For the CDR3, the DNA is TGTGCCAGCAGCGTAGAGGGACAGGGACGACGCACAGATACGCAGTATTTT. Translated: CASSVEGQGRRTDTQYF.

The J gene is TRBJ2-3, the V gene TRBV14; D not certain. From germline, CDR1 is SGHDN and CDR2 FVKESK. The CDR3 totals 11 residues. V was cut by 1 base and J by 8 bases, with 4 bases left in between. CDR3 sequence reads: CASSQGSTQYF. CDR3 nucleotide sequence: TGTGCCAGCAGCCAAGGGAGTACGCAGTATTTT.

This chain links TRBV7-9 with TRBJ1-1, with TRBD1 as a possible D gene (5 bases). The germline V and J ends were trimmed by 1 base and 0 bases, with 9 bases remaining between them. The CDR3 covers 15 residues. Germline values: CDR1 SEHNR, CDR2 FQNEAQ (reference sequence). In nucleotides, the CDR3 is TGTGCCAGCAGCTTAGTCAAGGGGATGAACACTGAAGCTTTCTTT. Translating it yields CASSLVKGMNTEAFF.

CDR3 sequence: CASSRQGSLDEQFF. CDR3 DNA sequence: TGCGCCAGCAGCCGGCAGGGGAGTTTGGATGAGCAGTTCTTC. The chain combines TRBV5-1 with TRBJ2-1, with D tentatively TRBD1 (6 bases). Germline CDR1 reads SGHRS; CDR2 reads YFSETQ. This CDR3 is 14 amino acids long. The ends were cut back, 4 bases at V and 8 bases at J, with 16 bases in the middle.

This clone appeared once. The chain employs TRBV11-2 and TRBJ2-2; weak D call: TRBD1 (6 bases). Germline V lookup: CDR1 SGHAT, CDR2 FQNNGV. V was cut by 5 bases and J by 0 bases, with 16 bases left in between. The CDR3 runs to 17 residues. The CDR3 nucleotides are TGTGCCAGCAGCCCCCTTGGGGGCACCTCGAACACCGGGGAGCTGTTTTTT. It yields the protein CASSPLGGTSNTGELFF.

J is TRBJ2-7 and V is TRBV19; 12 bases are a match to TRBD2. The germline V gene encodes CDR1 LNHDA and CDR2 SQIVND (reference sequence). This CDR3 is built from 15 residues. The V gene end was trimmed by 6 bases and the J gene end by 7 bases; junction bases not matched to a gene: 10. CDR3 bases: TGTGCCAGTAGCAGGACTAGCGGGAACCACTGGGAGCAGTACTTC. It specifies CASSRTSGNHWEQYF.

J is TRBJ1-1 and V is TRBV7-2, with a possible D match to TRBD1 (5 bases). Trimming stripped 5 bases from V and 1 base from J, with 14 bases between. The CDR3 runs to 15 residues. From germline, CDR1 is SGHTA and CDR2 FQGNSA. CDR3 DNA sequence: TGTGCCAGCAGCCTATCCCCAGGGTCGAACACTGAAGCTTTCTTT. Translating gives CASSLSPGSNTEAFF.

CDR3 nucleotide sequence: TGCAGCGTTGTGCCAGGACTCTACTACAATGAGCAGTTCTTC. This sequence encodes CSVVPGLYYNEQFF. The chain combines TRBV29-1 with TRBJ2-1; TRBD2 is a possible D gene (5 bases). Trimming took off 4 bases at V and 3 bases at J, with 13 bases between the two ends. The V gene's germline CDR1 is SQVTM and CDR2 ANQGSEA. The CDR3 has 14 residues.

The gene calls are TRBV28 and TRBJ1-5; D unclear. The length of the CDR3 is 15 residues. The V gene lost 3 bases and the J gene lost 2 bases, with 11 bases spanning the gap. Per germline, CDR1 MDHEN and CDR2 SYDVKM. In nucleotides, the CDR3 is TGTGCCAGCAGTTTCCTTGACTTTGGCAATCAGCCCCAGCATTTT. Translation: CASSFLDFGNQPQHF.

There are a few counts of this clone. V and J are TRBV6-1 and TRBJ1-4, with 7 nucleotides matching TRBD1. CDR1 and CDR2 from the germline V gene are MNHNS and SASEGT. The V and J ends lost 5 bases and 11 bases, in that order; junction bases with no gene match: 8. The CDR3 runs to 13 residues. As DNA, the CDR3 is TGTGCCAGCAGTATAGACAGGGAGGAGAAACTGTTTTTT. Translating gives CASSIDREEKLFF.

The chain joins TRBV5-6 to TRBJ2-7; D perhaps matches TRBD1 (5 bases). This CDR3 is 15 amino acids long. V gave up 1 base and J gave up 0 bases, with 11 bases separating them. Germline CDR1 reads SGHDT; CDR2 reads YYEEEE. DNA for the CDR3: TGTGCCAGCAGCTTGACAGGCTTAAGCTCCTACGAGCAGTACTTC. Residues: CASSLTGLSSYEQYF.

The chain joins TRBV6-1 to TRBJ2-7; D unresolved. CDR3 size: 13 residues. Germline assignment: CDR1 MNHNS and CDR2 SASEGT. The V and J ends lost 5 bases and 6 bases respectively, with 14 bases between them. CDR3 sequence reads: CASSIDALGEQYF. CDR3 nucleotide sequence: TGTGCCAGCAGTATTGACGCATTGGGCGAGCAGTACTTC.

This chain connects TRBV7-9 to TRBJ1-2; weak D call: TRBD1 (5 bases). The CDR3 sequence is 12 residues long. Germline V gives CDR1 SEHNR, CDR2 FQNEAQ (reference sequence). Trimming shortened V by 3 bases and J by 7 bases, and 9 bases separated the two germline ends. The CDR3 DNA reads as TGTGCCAGCAGCTTCGGGCAGGGTGGCTACACCTTC. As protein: CASSFGQGGYTF.

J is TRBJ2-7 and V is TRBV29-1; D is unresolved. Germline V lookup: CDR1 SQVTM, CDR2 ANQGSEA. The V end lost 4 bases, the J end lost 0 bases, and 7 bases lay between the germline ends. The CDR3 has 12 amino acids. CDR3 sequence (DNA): TGCAGCGTTGTAAGGCCCTCCTACGAGCAGTACTTC. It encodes CSVVRPSYEQYF.

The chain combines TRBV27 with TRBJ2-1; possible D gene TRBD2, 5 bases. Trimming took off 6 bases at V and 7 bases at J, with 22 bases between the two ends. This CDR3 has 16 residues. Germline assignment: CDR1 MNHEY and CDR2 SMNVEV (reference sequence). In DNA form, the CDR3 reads TGTGCCAGCAGCCCCCAGGCACAGCGTACGGGGAATGAGCAGTTCTTC. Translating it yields CASSPQAQRTGNEQFF.

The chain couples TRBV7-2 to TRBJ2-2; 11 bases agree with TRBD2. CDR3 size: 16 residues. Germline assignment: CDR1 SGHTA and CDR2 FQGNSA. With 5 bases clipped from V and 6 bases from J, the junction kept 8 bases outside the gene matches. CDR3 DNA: TGTGCCAGCAGCCCACCGACTAGCGGGAAGGCCGGGGAGCTGTTTTTT. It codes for CASSPPTSGKAGELFF.

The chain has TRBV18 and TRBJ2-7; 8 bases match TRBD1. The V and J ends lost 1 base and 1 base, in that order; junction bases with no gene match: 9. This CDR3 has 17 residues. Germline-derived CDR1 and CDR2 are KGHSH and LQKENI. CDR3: CASSPRDRLTTSYEQYF. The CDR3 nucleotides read TGTGCCAGCTCACCACGGGACAGGCTCACGACTTCCTACGAGCAGTACTTC.

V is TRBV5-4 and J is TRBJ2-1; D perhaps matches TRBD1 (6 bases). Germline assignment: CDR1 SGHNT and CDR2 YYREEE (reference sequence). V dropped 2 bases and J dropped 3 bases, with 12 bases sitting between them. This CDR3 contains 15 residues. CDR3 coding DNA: TGTGCCAGCAGCTTACACAGGGAAGGCTACAATGAGCAGTTCTTC. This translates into CASSLHREGYNEQFF.

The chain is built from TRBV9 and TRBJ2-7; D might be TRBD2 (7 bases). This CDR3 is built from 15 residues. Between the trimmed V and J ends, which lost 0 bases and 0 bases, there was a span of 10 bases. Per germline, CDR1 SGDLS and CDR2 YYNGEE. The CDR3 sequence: CASSVEGGSSYEQYF. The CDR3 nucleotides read TGTGCCAGCAGCGTAGAGGGGGGGAGCTCCTACGAGCAGTACTTC. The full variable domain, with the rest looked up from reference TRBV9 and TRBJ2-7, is DSGVTQTPKHLITATGQRVTLRCSPRSGDLSVYWYQQSLDQGLQFLIQYYNGEERAKGNILERFSAQQFPDLHSELNLSSLELGDSALYFCASSVEGGSSYEQYFGPGTRLTVT.

The CDR3 DNA reads as TGTGCCAGCAGCGTGGGACTAGCGGGGGGATCTAGCACAGATACGCAGTATTTT. Its translation is CASSVGLAGGSSTDTQYF. The V call is TRBV7-6, the J call TRBJ2-3, with TRBD2 matching over 15 bases. With V trimmed by 5 bases and J by 0 bases, 6 bases remained unmatched. Germline values: CDR1 SGHVS, CDR2 FNYEAQ. The CDR3 totals 18 residues.

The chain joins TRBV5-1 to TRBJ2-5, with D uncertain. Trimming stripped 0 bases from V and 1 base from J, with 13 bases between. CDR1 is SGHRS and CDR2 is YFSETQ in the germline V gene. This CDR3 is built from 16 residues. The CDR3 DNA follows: TGCGCCAGCAGCTTGGAACCAAGGGTGGGCCAAGAGACCCAGTACTTC. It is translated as CASSLEPRVGQETQYF.

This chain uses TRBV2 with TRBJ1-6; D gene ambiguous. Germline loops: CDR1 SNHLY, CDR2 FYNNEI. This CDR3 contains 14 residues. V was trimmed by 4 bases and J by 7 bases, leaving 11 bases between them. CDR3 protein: CASSGRSGNSPLHF. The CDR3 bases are TGTGCCAGCAGTGGGCGATCTGGGAATTCACCCCTCCACTTT.

The CDR3: CASSKVWGGSNQPQHF. The CDR3 DNA reads TGTGCCAGCAGCAAGGTATGGGGTGGGAGCAATCAGCCCCAGCATTTT. V usage is TRBV21-1 and J usage is TRBJ1-5. TRBV21-1 is noted as a pseudogene. The CDR3 is made up of 16 amino acids.